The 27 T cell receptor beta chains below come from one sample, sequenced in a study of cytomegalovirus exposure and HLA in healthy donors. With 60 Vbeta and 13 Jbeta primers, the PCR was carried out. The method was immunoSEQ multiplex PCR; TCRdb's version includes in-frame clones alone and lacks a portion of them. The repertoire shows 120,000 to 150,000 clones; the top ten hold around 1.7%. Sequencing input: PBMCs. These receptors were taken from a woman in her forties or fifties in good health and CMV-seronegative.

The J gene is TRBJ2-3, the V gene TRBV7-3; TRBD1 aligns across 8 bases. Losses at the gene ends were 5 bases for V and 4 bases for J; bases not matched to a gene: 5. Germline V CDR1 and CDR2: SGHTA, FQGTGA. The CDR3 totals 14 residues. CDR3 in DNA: TGTGCCAGCAGCCTGGACAGGGACGCAGATACGCAGTATTTT. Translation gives CASSLDRDADTQYF.

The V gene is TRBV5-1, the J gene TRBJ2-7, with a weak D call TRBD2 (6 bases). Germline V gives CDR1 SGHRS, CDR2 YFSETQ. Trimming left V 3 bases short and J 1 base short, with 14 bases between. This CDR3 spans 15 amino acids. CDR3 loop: CASSYLSGFSYEQYF. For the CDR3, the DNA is TGCGCCAGCAGCTACCTTAGCGGTTTTTCCTACGAGCAGTACTTC.

CDR3 DNA: TGTGCCAGTAGTACCACAGGGGGCGGGAATCAGCCCCAGCATTTT. Residues: CASSTTGGGNQPQHF. The chain recombines TRBV19 with TRBJ1-5; TRBD1 aligns across 9 bases. With V trimmed by 4 bases and J by 4 bases, 5 bases remained unmatched. This CDR3 has 15 residues. Germline V gene lookup returns CDR1 LNHDA and CDR2 SQIVND (reference sequence).

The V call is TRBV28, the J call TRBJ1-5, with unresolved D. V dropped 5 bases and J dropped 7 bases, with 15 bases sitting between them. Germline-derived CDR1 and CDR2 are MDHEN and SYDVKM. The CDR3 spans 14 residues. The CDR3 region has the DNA TGTGCCAGCAGTCTTAGGGATCCGGGGCAGCCCCAGCATTTT. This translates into CASSLRDPGQPQHF.

Here the CDR3 DNA reads TGTGCCAGCAGTTGGTACCACAGGGGTGGGGACAAAAACATTCAGTACTTC. This encodes CASSWYHRGGDKNIQYF. The chain has TRBV28 and TRBJ2-4, with 7 bases aligning to TRBD1. Unmatched junction bases numbered 12, after V lost 4 bases and J lost 3 bases. The germline gives CDR1 MDHEN, CDR2 SYDVKM. The CDR3 extends over 17 amino acids.

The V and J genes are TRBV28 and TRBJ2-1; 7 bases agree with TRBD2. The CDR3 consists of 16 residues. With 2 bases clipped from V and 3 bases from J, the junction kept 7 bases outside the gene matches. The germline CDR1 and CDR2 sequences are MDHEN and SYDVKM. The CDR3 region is CASSLIRGSGYNEQFF. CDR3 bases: TGTGCCAGCAGTTTAATCCGCGGGAGTGGCTACAATGAGCAGTTCTTC.

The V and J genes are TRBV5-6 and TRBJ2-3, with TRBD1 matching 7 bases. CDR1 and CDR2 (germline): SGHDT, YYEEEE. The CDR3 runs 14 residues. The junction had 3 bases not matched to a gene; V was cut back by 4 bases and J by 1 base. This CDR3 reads CASSRQGGTDTQYF. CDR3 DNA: TGTGCCAGCAGCCGACAGGGAGGCACAGATACGCAGTATTTT.

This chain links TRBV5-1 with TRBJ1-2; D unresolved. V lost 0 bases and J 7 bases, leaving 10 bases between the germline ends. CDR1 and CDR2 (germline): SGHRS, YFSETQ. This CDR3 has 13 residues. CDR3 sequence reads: CASSLAEGFGYTF. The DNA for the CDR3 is TGCGCCAGCAGCTTGGCCGAGGGTTTTGGCTACACCTTC.

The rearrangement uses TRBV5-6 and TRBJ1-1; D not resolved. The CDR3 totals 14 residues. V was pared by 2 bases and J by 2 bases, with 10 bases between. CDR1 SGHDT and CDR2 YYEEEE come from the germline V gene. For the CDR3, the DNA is TGTGCCAGCAGCTTTGACAATAGAAACACTGAAGCTTTCTTT. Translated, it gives CASSFDNRNTEAFF.

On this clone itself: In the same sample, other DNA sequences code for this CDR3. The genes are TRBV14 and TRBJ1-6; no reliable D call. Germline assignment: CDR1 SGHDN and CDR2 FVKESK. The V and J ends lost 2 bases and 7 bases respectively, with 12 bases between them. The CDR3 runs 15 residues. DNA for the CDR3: TGTGCCAGCAGCCAAAGGTGGTCGGGAAATTCACCCCTCCACTTT. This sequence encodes CASSQRWSGNSPLHF.

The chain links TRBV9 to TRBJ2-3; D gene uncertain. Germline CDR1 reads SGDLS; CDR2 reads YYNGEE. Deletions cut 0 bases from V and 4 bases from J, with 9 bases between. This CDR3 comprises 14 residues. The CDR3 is CASSVEVAADTQYF. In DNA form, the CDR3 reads TGTGCCAGCAGCGTAGAAGTTGCGGCAGATACGCAGTATTTT.

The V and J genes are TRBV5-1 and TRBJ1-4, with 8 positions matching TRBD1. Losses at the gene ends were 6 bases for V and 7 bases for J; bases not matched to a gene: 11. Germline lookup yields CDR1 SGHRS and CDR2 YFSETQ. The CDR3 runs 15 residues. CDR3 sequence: CASTPNPGGPEKLFF. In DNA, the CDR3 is TGCGCCAGCACCCCGAACCCAGGGGGCCCTGAAAAACTGTTTTTT.

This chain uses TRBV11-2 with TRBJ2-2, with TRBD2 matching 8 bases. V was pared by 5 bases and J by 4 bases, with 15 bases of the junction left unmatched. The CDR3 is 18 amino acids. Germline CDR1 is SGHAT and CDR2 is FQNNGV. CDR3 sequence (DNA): TGTGCCAGCAGCCTCGCGTGGGGGGCGGGGGGATTCACCGGGGAGCTGTTTTTT. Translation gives CASSLAWGAGGFTGELFF.

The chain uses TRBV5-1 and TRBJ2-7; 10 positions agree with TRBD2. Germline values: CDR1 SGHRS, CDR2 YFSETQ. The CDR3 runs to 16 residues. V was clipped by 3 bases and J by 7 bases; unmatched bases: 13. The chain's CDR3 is CASSSLGGLATGEQYF. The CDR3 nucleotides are TGCGCCAGCAGCTCTTTAGGGGGACTAGCGACAGGGGAGCAGTACTTC.

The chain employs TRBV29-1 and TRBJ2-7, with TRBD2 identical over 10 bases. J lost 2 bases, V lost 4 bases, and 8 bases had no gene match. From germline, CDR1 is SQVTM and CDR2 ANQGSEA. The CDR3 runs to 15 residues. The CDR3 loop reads CSVAGKREGTYEQYF. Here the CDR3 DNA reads TGCAGCGTTGCGGGAAAGCGGGAGGGGACCTACGAGCAGTACTTC.

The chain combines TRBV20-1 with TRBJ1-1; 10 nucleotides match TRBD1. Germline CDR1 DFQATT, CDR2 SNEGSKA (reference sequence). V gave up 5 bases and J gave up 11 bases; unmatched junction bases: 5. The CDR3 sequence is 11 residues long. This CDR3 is CSAWTGGMAFF. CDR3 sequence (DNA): TGCAGTGCTTGGACAGGGGGTATGGCTTTCTTT.

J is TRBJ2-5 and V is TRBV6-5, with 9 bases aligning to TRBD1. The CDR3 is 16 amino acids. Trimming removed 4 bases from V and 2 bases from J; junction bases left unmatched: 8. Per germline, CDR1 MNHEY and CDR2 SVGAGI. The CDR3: CASSFPSDRGQETQYF. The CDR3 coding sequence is TGTGCCAGCAGTTTCCCCTCGGACAGGGGACAAGAGACCCAGTACTTC.

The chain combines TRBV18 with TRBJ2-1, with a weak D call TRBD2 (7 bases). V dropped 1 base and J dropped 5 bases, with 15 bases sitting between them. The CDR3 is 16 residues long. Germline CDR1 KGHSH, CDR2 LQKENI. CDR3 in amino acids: CASSPLLGGGNNEQFF. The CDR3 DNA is TGTGCCAGCTCACCACTCCTGGGAGGGGGTAACAATGAGCAGTTCTTC.

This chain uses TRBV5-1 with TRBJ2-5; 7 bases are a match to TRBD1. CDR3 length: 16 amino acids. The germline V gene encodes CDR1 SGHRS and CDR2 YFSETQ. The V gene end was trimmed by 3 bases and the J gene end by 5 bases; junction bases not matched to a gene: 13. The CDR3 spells CASSSGQFYTVETQYF. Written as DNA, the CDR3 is TGCGCCAGCAGCTCGGGACAGTTTTACACTGTGGAGACCCAGTACTTC. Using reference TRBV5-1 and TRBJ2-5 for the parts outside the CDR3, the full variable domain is KAGVTQTPRYLIKTRGQQVTLSCSPISGHRSVSWYQQTPGQGLQFLFEYFSETQRNKGNFPGRFSGRQFSNSRSEMNVSTLELGDSALYLCASSSGQFYTVETQYFGPGTRLLVL.

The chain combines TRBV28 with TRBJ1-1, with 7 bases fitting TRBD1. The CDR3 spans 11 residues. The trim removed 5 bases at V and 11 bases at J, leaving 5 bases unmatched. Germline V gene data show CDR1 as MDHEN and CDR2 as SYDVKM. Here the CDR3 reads CASSEGGSAFF. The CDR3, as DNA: TGTGCCAGCAGTGAAGGGGGCAGCGCTTTCTTT. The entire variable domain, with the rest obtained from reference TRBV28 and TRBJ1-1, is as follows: DVKVTQSSRYLVKRTGEKVFLECVQDMDHENMFWYRQDPGLGLRLIYFSYDVKMKEKGDIPEGYSVSREKKERFSLILESASTNQTSMYLCASSEGGSAFFGQGTRLTVV.

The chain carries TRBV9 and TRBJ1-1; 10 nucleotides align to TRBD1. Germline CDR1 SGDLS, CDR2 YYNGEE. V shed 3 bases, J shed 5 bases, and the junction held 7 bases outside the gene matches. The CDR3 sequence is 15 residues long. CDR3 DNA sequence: TGTGCCAGCAGCGCCACGGGACAGGGGAGTACTGAAGCTTTCTTT. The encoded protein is CASSATGQGSTEAFF.

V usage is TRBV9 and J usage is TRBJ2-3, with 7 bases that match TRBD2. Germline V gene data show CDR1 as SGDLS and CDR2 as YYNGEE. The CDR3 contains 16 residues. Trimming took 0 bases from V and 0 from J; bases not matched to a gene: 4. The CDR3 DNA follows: TGTGCCAGCAGCGTAGAGCCTAGCGGCAGCACAGATACGCAGTATTTT. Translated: CASSVEPSGSTDTQYF.

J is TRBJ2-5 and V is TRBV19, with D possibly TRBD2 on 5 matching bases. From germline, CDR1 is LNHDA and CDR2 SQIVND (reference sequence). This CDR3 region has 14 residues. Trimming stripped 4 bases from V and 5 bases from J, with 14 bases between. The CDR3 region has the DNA TGTGCCAGTAGTACCTGGACTGGGCGGGAGACCCAGTACTTC. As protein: CASSTWTGRETQYF.

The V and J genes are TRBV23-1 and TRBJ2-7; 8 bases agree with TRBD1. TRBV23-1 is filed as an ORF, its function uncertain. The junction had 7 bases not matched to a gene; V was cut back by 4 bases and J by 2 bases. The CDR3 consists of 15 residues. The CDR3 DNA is TGCGCCAGCAGTCTCAGGACAGGGTTGGCCTACGAGCAGTACTTC. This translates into CASSLRTGLAYEQYF.

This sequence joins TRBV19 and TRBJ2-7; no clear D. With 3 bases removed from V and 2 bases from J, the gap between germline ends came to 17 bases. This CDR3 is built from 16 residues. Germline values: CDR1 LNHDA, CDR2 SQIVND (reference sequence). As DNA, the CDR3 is TGTGCCAGTAGTATGGCACGAGGCGGCCGGACCTACGAGCAGTACTTC. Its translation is CASSMARGGRTYEQYF.

The CDR3 DNA reads TGCGCCAGCAGTCAATCGATGTGGCATCAGCCCCAGCATTTT. It encodes CASSQSMWHQPQHF. V is TRBV23-1 and J is TRBJ1-5; D gene ambiguous. TRBV23-1 is classed as an ORF, of uncertain function. The length of the CDR3 is 14 residues. V lost 0 bases to trimming and J lost 5 bases, with 8 bases between them.

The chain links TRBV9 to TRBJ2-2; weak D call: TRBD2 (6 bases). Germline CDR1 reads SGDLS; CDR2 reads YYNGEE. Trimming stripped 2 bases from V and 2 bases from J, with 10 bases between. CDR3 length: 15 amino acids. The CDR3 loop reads CASSVDYPNTGELFF. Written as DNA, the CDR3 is TGTGCCAGCAGCGTGGACTACCCTAACACCGGGGAGCTGTTTTTT.